This entry lists 20 T cell receptor beta chains sequenced from one sample in a study of T cell repertoires in cytomegalovirus infection. TCRdb re-called the reads through MiXCR, storing one row per CDR3 protein. In the table there are some 400,000 distinct CDR3 sequences, approximately 31% of which are singletons. Sequencing was carried out using PBMCs. Receptors originate from a human donor in good health (CMV status not recorded). Some clones in this sample may be carry-over from other donors' samples.

This clonotype was recorded many times. The V and J genes are TRBV7-2 and TRBJ1-4; 8 bases align to TRBD1. The CDR3 extends over 15 amino acids. Germline V lookup: CDR1 SGHTA, CDR2 FQGNSA. J gave up 8 bases and V 5 bases, and 10 bases lay outside the gene matches. DNA of the CDR3: TGTGCCAGCAGCCCCATCACAGGGGGTAGGGAAAAACTGTTTTTT. Its translation is CASSPITGGREKLFF.

Turning to this clonotype: This may come from a read error, since a much larger clone is one base off. The chain uses TRBV19 and TRBJ2-7; maybe TRBD1 (6 bases). V gave up 5 bases and J gave up 2 bases, with 10 bases separating them. The CDR3 has 13 amino acids. CDR1 and CDR2 (germline): LNHDA, SQIVND (reference sequence). The CDR3 coding sequence is TGTGCCAGTAGTTCGGCAGGGGCCTACGAGCAGTACTTC. Protein: CASSSAGAYEQYF.

The chain is built from TRBV20-1 and TRBJ2-1, with 7 bases matching TRBD2. Germline V lookup: CDR1 DFQATT, CDR2 SNEGSKA (reference sequence). J gave up 5 bases and V 8 bases, and 18 bases lay outside the gene matches. The CDR3 contains 16 residues. In DNA, the CDR3 is TGCAGTTCTAATCAACAGGAGCGGGGTTCTCACAATGAGCAGTTCTTC. Translation gives CSSNQQERGSHNEQFF.

This clonotype was detected only a few times. The V call is TRBV19, the J call TRBJ1-5, with no clear D. V was shortened by 3 bases and J by 3 bases, with 3 bases between the two germline ends. This CDR3 is built from 12 residues. CDR1 and CDR2 (germline): LNHDA, SQIVND (reference sequence). CDR3 in amino acids: CASSIPNQPQHF. CDR3 nucleotide sequence: TGTGCCAGTAGTATTCCCAATCAGCCCCAGCATTTT.

The chain uses TRBV7-8 and TRBJ2-5; 8 nucleotides align to TRBD1. Germline V gives CDR1 SGHVS, CDR2 FQNEAQ. Trimming at V came to 2 bases and at J to 7 bases, leaving 12 bases not matched to a gene. The length of the CDR3 is 16 residues. Here the CDR3 reads CASSLKVGDRPVTQYF. The CDR3 bases are TGTGCCAGCAGCTTAAAAGTGGGGGACAGGCCCGTGACCCAGTACTTC. The whole variable domain, remainder taken from reference TRBV7-8 and TRBJ2-5, is GAGVSQSPRYKVAKRGQDVALRCDPISGHVSLFWYQQALGQGPEFLTYFQNEAQLDKSGLPSDRFFAERPEGSVSTLKIQRTQQEDSAVYLCASSLKVGDRPVTQYFGPGTRLLVL.

This clonotype occurred many times. The chain has TRBV11-2 and TRBJ2-5, with a possible D match to TRBD1 (6 bases). V lost 4 bases and J 1 base, leaving 10 bases between the germline ends. Germline V gene data show CDR1 as SGHAT and CDR2 as FQNNGV. This CDR3 region has 14 residues. CDR3 sequence: CASSSRTAQETQYF. For the CDR3, the DNA is TGTGCCAGCAGCTCCCGGACAGCCCAAGAGACCCAGTACTTC.

This clonotype was seen a handful of times. The chain links TRBV9 to TRBJ2-2; TRBD1 agrees at 10 bases. There are 15 residues in the CDR3. Germline V gene data show CDR1 as SGDLS and CDR2 as YYNGEE. V lost 4 bases, J lost 6 bases, and 6 bases stayed unmatched. The CDR3 coding sequence is TGTGCCAGCAGCCCGACAGGGGGCTCGTCCGGGGAGCTGTTTTTT. It is translated as CASSPTGGSSGELFF.

This clonotype appeared a few times. The rearrangement joins TRBV7-9 to TRBJ2-6; no definite D call. This CDR3 has 18 residues. Germline V lookup: CDR1 SEHNR, CDR2 FQNEAQ (reference sequence). V was cut by 5 bases and J by 0 bases, with 17 bases left in between. DNA of the CDR3: TGTGCCAGCAGCCCTAGAGGAGTCAGCAGCTCTGGGGCCAACGTCCTGACTTTC. Translated, it gives CASSPRGVSSSGANVLTF.

This chain uses TRBV19 with TRBJ1-2, with 7 bases identical to TRBD1. From germline, CDR1 is LNHDA and CDR2 SQIVND (reference sequence). This CDR3 is 15 amino acids long. Germline trimming cut 7 bases from V and 9 bases from J; bases unmatched to any gene: 17. Written as DNA, the CDR3 is TGTGCCAGTATTACTCGGGACAGAGGGTACTTTTGCTACACCTTC. It is translated as CASITRDRGYFCYTF.

Points on this clonotype: Lacking the conserved final phenylalanine or tryptophan, this CDR3 likely reflects a read error. The genes are TRBV5-4 and TRBJ2-1; no firm D call. This CDR3 has 13 amino acids. V lost 4 bases, J lost 5 bases, and 10 bases lay in between. CDR1 and CDR2 (germline): SGHNT, YYREEE (reference sequence). The CDR3 loop is CASSLPGDNEQFL. The CDR3 DNA is TGTGCCAGCAGCCTACCCGGAGACAATGAGCAGTTCTTA.

V and J are TRBV5-4 and TRBJ2-7, with D perhaps TRBD2 (6 bases). V was clipped by 0 bases and J by 2 bases, with 12 bases between them. Germline loops: CDR1 SGHNT, CDR2 YYREEE (reference sequence). There are 15 residues in the CDR3. CDR3 in DNA: TGTGCCAGCAGCTTGGGGCGGGGCCTAGCCTACGAGCAGTACTTC. This translates into CASSLGRGLAYEQYF.

The chain has TRBV27 and TRBJ1-2; D might be TRBD1 (5 bases). Germline V gene sequence: CDR1 MNHEY, CDR2 SMNVEV (reference sequence). This CDR3 is built from 13 residues. V was trimmed by 6 bases and J by 7 bases, leaving 15 bases between them. In nucleotides, the CDR3 is TGTGCCAGCAGAACTCAGGGAGTTCGTGGCTACACCTTC. Translating it yields CASRTQGVRGYTF.

This chain connects TRBV11-2 to TRBJ2-1, with D uncertain. The CDR3 sequence is 13 residues long. V lost 5 bases and J lost 10, with 15 bases in between. Germline V gives CDR1 SGHAT, CDR2 FQNNGV. The CDR3 DNA reads as TGTGCCAGCAGCCAAGTTGCCTTTGGGGAGCAGTTCTTC. As protein: CASSQVAFGEQFF.

To note about this clonotype: At one boundary the junction diverges from the germline segment, which might be a read error. This chain connects TRBV10-3 to TRBJ1-5; D gene unclear. The CDR3 has 14 amino acids. Germline assignment: CDR1 ENHRY and CDR2 SYGVKD. The CDR3 DNA sequence: TGTGCCATCAGCGGGTGGCCAGAGAATCAGCCCCAGCAGTTT. Protein product: CAISGWPENQPQQF.

This clonotype was counted once. The J gene is TRBJ2-7, the V gene TRBV11-3; 11 bases line up with TRBD2. The junction had 3 bases not matched to a gene; V was cut back by 5 bases and J by 0 bases. CDR3 length: 15 residues. The germline CDR1 and CDR2 sequences are SGHNT and YENEEA. The chain's CDR3 is CASSETSGVSYEQYF. The CDR3 DNA reads TGTGCCAGCAGCGAGACTAGCGGGGTCTCCTACGAGCAGTACTTC.

This clonotype has only one observation. The chain is built from TRBV28 and TRBJ2-4, with a possible D match to TRBD1 (5 bases). The germline V gene encodes CDR1 MDHEN and CDR2 SYDVKM. The V and J ends lost 2 bases and 2 bases respectively, with 7 bases between them. The CDR3 totals 14 residues. The CDR3 protein is CASSLQGTKNIQYF. The DNA for the CDR3 is TGTGCCAGCAGTTTACAGGGAACCAAAAACATTCAGTACTTC.

CDR3 sequence reads: CASSLAQGNEQYF. The CDR3 DNA follows: TGTGCCAGCAGCTTAGCACAGGGCAACGAGCAGTACTTC. V usage is TRBV7-3 and J usage is TRBJ2-7, with D perhaps matching TRBD1 (6 bases). The germline V and J ends were trimmed by 2 bases and 5 bases, with 10 bases remaining between them. CDR3 length: 13 residues. The germline CDR1 and CDR2 sequences are SGHTA and FQGTGA.

Note on this clonotype: Germline and junction disagree at one end, which may indicate a read error. This sequence joins TRBV7-2 and TRBJ2-2, with D possibly being TRBD1 (6 bases). The germline V gene has CDR1 SGHTA and CDR2 FQGNSA. CDR3 size: 16 residues. The DNA for the CDR3 is TGTGCCAGCAGCTTTAGGCAGGGGCGCAACACCGGGGTGCTGTTTTTT. As protein: CASSFRQGRNTGVLFF.

This sequence joins TRBV7-9 and TRBJ2-3; the match to TRBD1 covers 9 bases. The germline V gene has CDR1 SEHNR and CDR2 FQNEAQ (reference sequence). J lost 2 bases, V lost 1 base, and 10 bases had no gene match. The CDR3 contains 18 residues. CDR3 DNA sequence: TGTGCCAGCAGCTTAGGGACAGGGGCCCATAGGCCCACAGATACGCAGTATTTT. Translating gives CASSLGTGAHRPTDTQYF. The whole variable domain, filled in from reference TRBV7-9 and TRBJ2-3, reads DTGVSQNPRHKITKRGQNVTFRCDPISEHNRLYWYRQTLGQGPEFLTYFQNEAQLEKSRLLSDRFSAERPKGSFSTLEIQRTEQGDSAMYLCASSLGTGAHRPTDTQYFGPGTRLTVL.

This clonotype has just a few counts. The chain links TRBV28 to TRBJ2-7, with a weak D call TRBD1 (5 bases). There are 11 residues in the CDR3. V was cut by 7 bases and J by 8 bases, with 12 bases left in between. In germline, CDR1 is MDHEN, CDR2 SYDVKM. CDR3 bases: TGTGCCAGCACGCCTGGGGCAAAGCAGTACTTC. This translates into CASTPGAKQYF. Drawing the rest from reference TRBV28 and TRBJ2-7, the complete variable domain is DVKVTQSSRYLVKRTGEKVFLECVQDMDHENMFWYRQDPGLGLRLIYFSYDVKMKEKGDIPEGYSVSREKKERFSLILESASTNQTSMYLCASTPGAKQYFGPGTRLTVT.